This is a list of T cell receptor beta chains from one sample in a study of vaccination effects on CD4 cells after COVID-19. No antigen is known for these receptors. Produced via immunoSEQ multiplex PCR; TCRdb's table is partial and in-frame only. The sample holds some 40,000 clones; around 79% are singletons and the top ten take 2.5% to 3.5%. The sample here was CD4+ T cells from PBMCs cultured without peptide, taken before COVID-19 vaccination. The receptor source for this set is a human donor who received a COVID-19 vaccine. Both conserved end residues are part of each CDR3. D genes are given only for firm matches. A clone size is listed for some rows: how often the clone was seen (once, few, many), or a class if it is expanded.

d_call	clone_size	v_call	j_call	cdr3_aa	cdr3_nt
.	few	TRBV7-9	TRBJ1-1	CASSTAGLVVHTEAFF	TGTGCCAGCTCCACTGCGGGGTTGGTTGTTCACACTGAAGCTTTCTTT
.	.	TRBV6-2/TRBV6-3	TRBJ2-7	CASSYPSYEQYF	TGTGCCAGCAGTTACCCATCCTACGAGCAGTACTTC
.	.	TRBV12-3/TRBV12-4	TRBJ1-2	CASSLASYGYTF	TGTGCCAGCAGTCTAGCGTCCTATGGCTACACCTTC
TRBD1	.	TRBV29-1	TRBJ2-7	CSVNRGPNEQYF	TGCAGCGTCAACAGGGGACCGAACGAGCAGTACTTC
.	.	TRBV5-4	TRBJ1-2	CASSLGPAGNYGYTF	TGTGCCAGCAGCTTGGGGCCCGCAGGGAACTATGGCTACACCTTC
TRBD1	.	TRBV6-5	TRBJ1-4	CASSPRQGINEKLFF	TGTGCCAGCAGTCCAAGACAGGGGATAAATGAAAAACTGTTTTTT
TRBD1	.	TRBV2	TRBJ2-7	CASRRTGSNEQYF	TGTGCCAGCAGAAGGACAGGGTCCAACGAGCAGTACTTC
.	few	TRBV20-1	TRBJ1-2	CSASGLGEGGYTF	TGCAGTGCTAGTGGATTGGGGGAAGGAGGCTACACCTTC
TRBD1	.	TRBV6-5	TRBJ1-3	CASSLQGFGGNTIYF	TGTGCCAGCAGTCTACAGGGGTTCGGAGGAAACACCATATATTTT
.	.	TRBV10-3	TRBJ2-3	CAISTGPTDTQYF	TGTGCCATCAGTACAGGGCCCACAGATACGCAGTATTTT
TRBD1	once	TRBV19	TRBJ1-2	CASMDRGALGYTF	TGTGCCAGTATGGACAGGGGCGCGCTCGGCTACACCTTC
.	.	TRBV9	TRBJ2-1	CASSGGRSYNEQFF	TGTGCCAGCAGCGGGGGGAGGTCCTACAATGAGCAGTTCTTC
TRBD2	.	TRBV3-1/TRBV3-2	TRBJ2-2	CASSQPTGGLANTGELFF	TGTGCCAGCAGCCAGCCCACGGGGGGACTAGCGAACACCGGGGAGCTGTTTTTT
.	few	TRBV2	TRBJ1-2	CASSMGPLYGYTF	TGTGCCAGCTCTATGGGGCCTCTCTATGGCTACACCTTC
TRBD1	.	TRBV11-2	TRBJ1-2	CASSLAHRGPTVNYGYTF	TGTGCCAGCAGCTTAGCCCACAGGGGCCCCACCGTTAACTATGGCTACACCTTC
.	.	TRBV21-1	TRBJ2-7	CASSCEPGGPRNYEQYF	TGTGCCAGCAGCTGCGAGCCAGGGGGCCCCAGGAACTACGAGCAGTACTTC
TRBD1	.	TRBV5-6	TRBJ1-5	CASTFWGTGYTKQPQHF	TGTGCCAGCACCTTTTGGGGGACAGGGTACACTAAACAGCCCCAGCATTTT
TRBD1	.	TRBV30	TRBJ1-1	CAWSRGGGTEAFF	TGTGCCTGGAGTAGAGGGGGCGGGACTGAAGCTTTCTTT
TRBD1	.	TRBV30	TRBJ1-2	CASPGQWTGYTF	TGTGCCAGCCCGGGACAGTGGACTGGCTACACCTTC
.	.	TRBV6-2/TRBV6-3	TRBJ1-1	CASSYLDSVGTEAFF	TGTGCCAGCAGTTACCTGGACAGCGTCGGTACTGAAGCTTTCTTT
.	.	TRBV5-4	TRBJ1-3	CASSLDSGSGNTIYF	TGTGCCAGCAGCTTAGACAGCGGCTCTGGAAACACCATATATTTT
TRBD1	medium-sized	TRBV3-1/TRBV3-2	TRBJ2-2	CASSPQGAGGELFF	TGTGCCAGCAGCCCTCAGGGGGCCGGCGGGGAGCTGTTTTTT
TRBD1	.	TRBV30	TRBJ1-1	CAWRGTAEAFF	TGTGCCTGGAGGGGGACAGCTGAAGCTTTCTTT
.	.	TRBV7-2	TRBJ1-2	CASSGGGSAYGYTF	TGTGCCAGCAGCGGTGGGGGCAGTGCCTATGGCTACACCTTC
.	few	TRBV6-5	TRBJ1-5	CASSNSWQGGQPQHF	TGTGCCAGCAGTAACTCGTGGCAGGGAGGTCAGCCCCAGCATTTT
TRBD1	.	TRBV10-1	TRBJ2-4	CASSESTGGEGKNIQYF	TGCGCCAGCAGTGAGTCGACAGGGGGCGAGGGCAAAAACATTCAGTACTTC
TRBD2	once	TRBV3-1/TRBV3-2	TRBJ2-1	CASSPLTSGSNEQFF	TGTGCCAGCAGCCCCTTGACTAGCGGAAGCAATGAGCAGTTCTTC
TRBD1	.	TRBV28	TRBJ1-2	CASSTPPDRAARGYTF	TGTGCCAGCAGCACACCTCCGGACAGGGCAGCGCGTGGCTACACCTTC
TRBD2	.	TRBV9	TRBJ2-1	CASSVGPAGVHNEQFF	TGTGCCAGCAGCGTAGGGCCGGCGGGGGTTCACAATGAGCAGTTCTTC
.	.	TRBV7-3	TRBJ2-7	CASSLQLVVPYEQYF	TGTGCCAGCAGCCTGCAATTAGTGGTTCCCTACGAGCAGTACTTC
.	.	TRBV2	TRBJ1-1	CASETNTEAFF	TGTGCCAGCGAGACGAACACTGAAGCTTTCTTT
.	few	TRBV9	TRBJ1-4	CASSVGGREGEKLFF	TGTGCCAGCAGCGTAGGAGGCAGGGAGGGTGAAAAACTGTTTTTT
.	.	TRBV9	TRBJ2-3	CASSVDLAITQYF	TGTGCCAGCAGCGTAGATCTCGCGATTACGCAGTATTTT
.	.	TRBV3-1/TRBV3-2	TRBJ1-2	CASSHGWDEASSYTF	TGTGCCAGCAGCCATGGTTGGGACGAGGCCTCGAGCTACACCTTC
TRBD1	.	TRBV27	TRBJ1-6	CASSFGGQGIYKFNSPLHF	TGTGCCAGCAGTTTCGGGGGACAGGGAATTTATAAATTTAATTCACCCCTCCACTTT
.	.	TRBV19	TRBJ1-5	CASSIEGFNQPQHF	TGTGCCAGTAGTATTGAGGGTTTCAATCAGCCCCAGCATTTT
TRBD1	.	TRBV7-6	TRBJ1-2	CASSSQGQGVYGYTF	TGTGCCAGCAGCTCCCAAGGACAGGGGGTCTATGGCTACACCTTC
.	.	TRBV2	TRBJ2-7	CASSIEAGDEQYF	TGTGCCAGCAGTATCGAGGCTGGGGACGAGCAGTACTTC
.	.	TRBV5-6	TRBJ1-6	CASSLGDIGQRLHF	TGTGCCAGCAGCTTGGGGGATATTGGACAGAGACTCCACTTT
TRBD1	.	TRBV6-1	TRBJ1-6	CASSAPRDRGNNSPLHF	TGTGCCAGCAGTGCACCACGGGACAGGGGGAATAATTCACCCCTCCACTTT
TRBD1	once	TRBV10-3	TRBJ1-2	CAISLDRATGYTF	TGTGCCATCAGTCTAGACAGGGCTACTGGCTACACCTTC
.	.	TRBV3-1/TRBV3-2	TRBJ1-6	CASSDSSYNSPLHF	TGTGCCAGCAGCGACAGCTCCTATAATTCACCCCTCCACTTT
TRBD1	.	TRBV4-1	TRBJ2-2	CASSQNPGTATGELFF	TGCGCCAGCAGCCAGAACCCTGGGACAGCGACCGGGGAGCTGTTTTTT
.	medium-sized	TRBV30	TRBJ2-6	CAWSVLGSGANVLTF	TGTGCCTGGAGTGTACTCGGCTCTGGGGCCAACGTCCTGACTTTC
.	.	TRBV6-5	TRBJ1-4	CASRGGEKLFF	TGTGCCAGCAGGGGAGGTGAAAAACTGTTTTTT
.	.	TRBV30	TRBJ2-5	CAWMQGPGETQYF	TGTGCCTGGATGCAGGGTCCGGGAGAGACCCAGTACTTC
.	few	TRBV5-4	TRBJ2-1	CASSLDGYEQFF	TGTGCCAGCAGCTTGGACGGGTATGAGCAGTTCTTC